Sequencing of this TCR beta chain was carried out in a study of blood T cell repertoires in COVID-19. Study as a whole: The United States, Italy and Spain supplied acute and convalescent COVID-19 samples.

Original methodology: Reference gene primer amplification yielded estimated nucleated cell counts. Profiled with immunoSEQ multiplex PCR; TCRdb holds only in-frame clones, not every one. Clone size and the V and J calls come from that table; the DNA yielded D and trimming. Found here are about 240,000 clones, roughly 87% of them singletons; the top ten hold 2.5% to 3%. Participants, about 18 to 90 years old, spanned around 26 US areas. Assignment of participants to cohorts was predicated upon participant-reported clinical history. The CDR3 has 12 residues. Unmatched junction bases numbered 0, after V lost 4 bases and J lost 7 bases. Germline CDR1 reads LGHDT; CDR2 reads YNNKEL (reference sequence).

The chain employs TRBV3-1 (or the pseudogene TRBV3-2) and TRBJ2-1; TRBD1 agrees at 8 bases. The sequence was obtained from a woman in her 30s with acute COVID-19. The material sequenced was PBMCs or T cells enriched from blood (not recorded which). CDR3 DNA: TGTGCCAGCAGCCGACAGGGGAATGAGCAGTTCTTC. This gives the protein CASSRQGNEQFF.